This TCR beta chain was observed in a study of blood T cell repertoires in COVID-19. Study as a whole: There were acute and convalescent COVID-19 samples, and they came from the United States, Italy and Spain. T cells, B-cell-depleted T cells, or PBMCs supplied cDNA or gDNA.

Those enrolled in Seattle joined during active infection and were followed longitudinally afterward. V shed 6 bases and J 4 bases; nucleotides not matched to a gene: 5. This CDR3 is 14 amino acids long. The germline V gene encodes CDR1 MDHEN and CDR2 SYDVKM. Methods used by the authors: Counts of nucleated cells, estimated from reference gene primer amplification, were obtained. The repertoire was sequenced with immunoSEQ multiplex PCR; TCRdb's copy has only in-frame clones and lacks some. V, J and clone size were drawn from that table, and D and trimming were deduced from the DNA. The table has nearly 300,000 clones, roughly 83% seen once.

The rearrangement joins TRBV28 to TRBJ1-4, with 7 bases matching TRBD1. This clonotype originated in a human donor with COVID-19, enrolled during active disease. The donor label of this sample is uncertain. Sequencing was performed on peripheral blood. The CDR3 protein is CASSETGFNEKLFF. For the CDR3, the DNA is TGTGCCAGCAGCGAGACAGGGTTTAATGAAAAACTGTTTTTT.